The T cell receptor beta chain under discussion was sequenced for a study of blood T cell repertoires in COVID-19. Study context: The United States, Italy and Spain provided the acute and convalescent COVID-19 samples.

Recovered participants had two consecutive negative NP/OP PCR tests, healthcare professional clearance, or symptom resolution. Only in-frame clones appear in the TCRdb table, and some are missing; sequencing was by immunoSEQ multiplex PCR. The sample lists some 200,000 clones, around 87% occurring once. Trimming removed 4 bases at V and 8 bases at J, with 14 bases between. CDR1 is MNHEY, CDR2 SVGEGT, per germline. The CDR3 is made up of 13 amino acids. V usage is TRBV6-2 or TRBV6-3 and J usage is TRBJ1-1, with D perhaps matching TRBD1 (5 bases). The receptor comes from a woman aged 25 to 39 who had recovered from COVID-19. Specimen: PBMCs or T cells enriched from blood (not recorded which). DNA of the CDR3: TGTGCCAGCAGTTCATCAGGGTTTTCCGAAGCTTTCTTT. Translated, it gives CASSSSGFSEAFF.